A single sample is the source of the 17 T cell receptor beta chains below, sequenced in a study of cytomegalovirus exposure and HLA in healthy donors. PCR involved 60 Vbeta and 13 Jbeta primers. Libraries were prepared by immunoSEQ multiplex PCR; TCRdb keeps only in-frame clonotypes and omits some of them. Here the sample spans approximately 170,000 clones, around 85% being singletons. Material: PBMCs. The receptors shown here come from a boy aged 2 to 10 in good health and CMV-seronegative.

The genes are TRBV27 and TRBJ2-1; the D is unclear. The germline V gene has CDR1 MNHEY and CDR2 SMNVEV (reference sequence). V was pared by 3 bases and J by 0 bases, with 12 bases between. This CDR3 has 16 amino acids. The CDR3 loop reads CASSFTQISSYNEQFF. The CDR3 DNA reads TGTGCCAGCAGTTTCACTCAAATTAGCTCCTACAATGAGCAGTTCTTC.

This CDR3 reads CASSPPPGLGTGELFF. CDR3 nucleotides: TGTGCCAGTAGTCCCCCCCCAGGGCTTGGCACCGGGGAGCTGTTTTTT. The chain uses TRBV19 and TRBJ2-2, with TRBD1 as a possible D gene (5 bases). V lost 5 bases and J lost 4, with 17 bases in between. Germline V lookup: CDR1 LNHDA, CDR2 SQIVND (reference sequence). The CDR3 loop spans 16 amino acids.

The V gene is TRBV6-1, the J gene TRBJ1-1; D ambiguous. Germline CDR1 reads MNHNS; CDR2 reads SASEGT. Trimming cost V 2 bases and J 2 bases, with 18 bases left between them. CDR3 length equals 17 residues. Written as DNA, the CDR3 is TGTGCCAGCAGTGAATTCATATGGAAGGAGCTAAACACTGAAGCTTTCTTT. Its protein product is CASSEFIWKELNTEAFF.

This clone came up once. The J gene is TRBJ1-1, the V gene TRBV7-7, with D hard to call. V lost 2 bases and J lost 2, with 3 bases in between. The germline V gene encodes CDR1 SSHAT and CDR2 FNYEAQ (reference sequence). The CDR3 runs 12 residues. The CDR3 protein is CASSLYNTEAFF. In DNA form, the CDR3 reads TGTGCCAGCAGCTTATATAACACTGAAGCTTTCTTT.

The chain links TRBV15 to TRBJ2-5; perhaps TRBD1 as D (5 bases). Germline V gene data show CDR1 as LNHNV and CDR2 as YYDKDF (reference sequence). The CDR3 is 13 residues long. Trimming left V 1 base short and J 2 bases short, with 5 bases between. CDR3 bases: TGTGCCACCAGCAGAGGACAGCAAGAGACCCAGTACTTC. Its translation: CATSRGQQETQYF.

J is TRBJ1-5 and V is TRBV6-1, with D possibly matching TRBD1 (6 bases). Germline values: CDR1 MNHNS, CDR2 SASEGT. V lost 5 bases, J lost 9 bases, and 14 bases lay in between. The CDR3 sequence is 13 residues long. CDR3 sequence reads: CASSSQGPGPQHF. The CDR3 DNA follows: TGTGCCAGCAGTTCACAGGGTCCGGGGCCCCAGCATTTT.

The rearrangement uses TRBV19 and TRBJ1-4; TRBD1 agrees at 7 bases. Germline V gene sequence: CDR1 LNHDA, CDR2 SQIVND (reference sequence). V shed 5 bases, J shed 4 bases, and the junction held 4 bases outside the gene matches. This CDR3 region has 14 residues. The CDR3 loop is CASSRDSLNEKLFF. The CDR3 bases are TGTGCCAGTAGTCGGGACAGTCTTAATGAAAAACTGTTTTTT.

The CDR3 sequence: CASSLEGLAGALQETQYF. In DNA, the CDR3 is TGTGCCAGCAGCTTAGAGGGGCTAGCGGGGGCCCTCCAAGAGACCCAGTACTTC. The V and J genes are TRBV7-7 and TRBJ2-5; 10 nucleotides match TRBD2. The germline CDR1 and CDR2 sequences are SSHAT and FNYEAQ (reference sequence). The ends lost 1 base at V and 1 base at J; junction bases unmatched: 9. The CDR3 extends over 18 amino acids.

This clone has more than one count but fewer than ten. The chain combines TRBV5-4 with TRBJ1-6; no firm D call. The V end was cut by 4 bases, the J end by 4 bases, with 12 bases between. Germline V gene lookup returns CDR1 SGHNT and CDR2 YYREEE (reference sequence). This CDR3 region has 15 residues. The CDR3 is CASSASQLYNSPLHF. The CDR3 coding sequence is TGTGCCAGCAGCGCCTCACAGTTATATAATTCACCCCTCCACTTT.

This chain links TRBV27 with TRBJ1-1; unclear D gene. The V end was cut by 6 bases, the J end by 8 bases, with 13 bases between. This CDR3 contains 12 residues. Germline CDR1 MNHEY, CDR2 SMNVEV (reference sequence). CDR3 amino acids: CASSSPGWEAFF. The CDR3 DNA follows: TGTGCCAGCAGCTCACCCGGTTGGGAAGCTTTCTTT.

The chain recombines TRBV19 with TRBJ2-7; TRBD1 matches 8 bases. Trimming cost V 6 bases and J 2 bases; bases outside gene matches: 6. Per germline, CDR1 LNHDA and CDR2 SQIVND (reference sequence). CDR3 length equals 14 residues. The CDR3 region has the DNA TGTGCCAGTAGGAAACAGGGGGAGCCCTACGAGCAGTACTTC. Translation: CASRKQGEPYEQYF.

This clone showed up just a few times. V and J are TRBV2 and TRBJ2-3, with 10 bases that match TRBD2. The V segment lost 7 bases and the J segment 1 base; nucleotides outside the gene matches: 17. There are 19 residues in the CDR3. Germline loops: CDR1 SNHLY, CDR2 FYNNEI. The DNA for the CDR3 is TGTGCCAGCAATTTCCCGAGGGCTAGCGGGAGAGTGGGCACAGATACGCAGTATTTT. Protein sequence: CASNFPRASGRVGTDTQYF. The variable domain in full, completed from reference TRBV2 and TRBJ2-3, reads EPEVTQTPSHQVTQMGQEVILRCVPISNHLYFYWYRQILGQKVEFLVSFYNNEISEKSEIFDDQFSVERPDGSNFTLKIRSTKLEDSAMYFCASNFPRASGRVGTDTQYFGPGTRLTVL.

The chain couples TRBV11-2 to TRBJ1-3; D gene ambiguous. V dropped 5 bases and J dropped 1 base, with 9 bases sitting between them. The CDR3 loop spans 14 amino acids. Looked up from germline, CDR1 is SGHAT and CDR2 is FQNNGV. DNA for the CDR3: TGTGCCAGCAGCCCGACCGGGTCTGGAAACACCATATATTTT. It encodes CASSPTGSGNTIYF.

CDR3 nucleotide sequence: TGTGCCAGCCTGGACAGGGGCTTGGATCAGCCCCAGCATTTT. Protein: CASLDRGLDQPQHF. V is TRBV19 and J is TRBJ1-5, with 9 bases matching TRBD1. Per germline, CDR1 LNHDA and CDR2 SQIVND (reference sequence). V was clipped by 9 bases and J by 5 bases; unmatched bases: 8. The CDR3 consists of 14 residues.

CDR3 coding DNA: TGTGCCAGCAGTGAAGCGGGGGGGACCTACGAGCAGTACGTC. Translated: CASSEAGGTYEQYV. V and J are TRBV6-1 and TRBJ2-7; TRBD2 matches at 7 bases. CDR1 is MNHNS, CDR2 SASEGT, per germline. The CDR3 contains 14 residues. V was pared by 0 bases and J by 2 bases, with 1 base of the junction left unmatched.

This clone was seen more than once but under ten times. This chain joins TRBV2 and TRBJ1-2; TRBD1 matches at 10 bases. V shed 5 bases and J 4 bases; nucleotides not matched to a gene: 7. CDR1 and CDR2 from the germline V gene are SNHLY and FYNNEI. The CDR3 totals 15 residues. The CDR3 sequence: CASSTGQGWAYGYTF. DNA of the CDR3: TGTGCCAGCAGTACGGGACAGGGGTGGGCCTATGGCTACACCTTC.

This clone was counted only a few times. CDR3 coding DNA: TGTGCCAGCTCACCGACAGGGAACGGGGAGCTGTTTTTT. Encoded protein: CASSPTGNGELFF. The chain couples TRBV18 to TRBJ2-2; 7 bases agree with TRBD1. The germline gives CDR1 KGHSH, CDR2 LQKENI. The CDR3 contains 13 residues. V shed 3 bases, J shed 7 bases, and the junction held 2 bases outside the gene matches. Full variable domain (missing parts from reference TRBV18 and TRBJ2-2): NAGVMQNPRHLVRRRGQEARLRCSPMKGHSHVYWYRQLPEEGLKFMVYLQKENIIDESGMPKERFSAEFPKEGPSILRIQQVVRGDSAAYFCASSPTGNGELFFGEGSRLTVL.